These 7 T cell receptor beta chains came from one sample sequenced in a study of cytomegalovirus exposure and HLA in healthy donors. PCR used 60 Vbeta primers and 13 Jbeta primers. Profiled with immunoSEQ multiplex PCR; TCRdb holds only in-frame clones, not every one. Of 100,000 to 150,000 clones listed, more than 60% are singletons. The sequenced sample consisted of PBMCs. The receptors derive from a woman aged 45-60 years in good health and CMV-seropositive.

The chain's CDR3 is CASSPRTGSNEKLFF. The CDR3 nucleotides read TGTGCCAGCAGCCCCAGGACAGGATCTAATGAAAAACTGTTTTTT. The gene calls are TRBV4-2 and TRBJ1-4; 7 nucleotides agree with TRBD1. J lost 3 bases, V lost 4 bases, and 5 bases had no gene match. The CDR3 totals 15 residues. The germline V gene encodes CDR1 LGHNA and CDR2 YNFKEQ.

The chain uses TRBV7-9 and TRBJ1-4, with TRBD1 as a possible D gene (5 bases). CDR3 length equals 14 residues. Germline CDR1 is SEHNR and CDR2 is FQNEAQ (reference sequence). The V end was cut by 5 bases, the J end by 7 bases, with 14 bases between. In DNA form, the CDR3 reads TGTGCCAGCAGCCAGGCAGGGAAACGTGAAAAACTGTTTTTT. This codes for CASSQAGKREKLFF. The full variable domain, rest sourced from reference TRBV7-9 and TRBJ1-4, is DTGVSQNPRHKITKRGQNVTFRCDPISEHNRLYWYRQTLGQGPEFLTYFQNEAQLEKSRLLSDRFSAERPKGSFSTLEIQRTEQGDSAMYLCASSQAGKREKLFFGSGTQLSVL.

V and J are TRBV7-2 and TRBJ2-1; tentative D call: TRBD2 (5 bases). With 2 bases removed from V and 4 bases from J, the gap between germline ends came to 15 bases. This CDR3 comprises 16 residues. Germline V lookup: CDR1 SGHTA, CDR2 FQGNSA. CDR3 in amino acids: CASSLMGSGDYNEQFF. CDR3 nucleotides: TGTGCCAGCAGCTTAATGGGGAGTGGGGATTACAATGAGCAGTTCTTC.

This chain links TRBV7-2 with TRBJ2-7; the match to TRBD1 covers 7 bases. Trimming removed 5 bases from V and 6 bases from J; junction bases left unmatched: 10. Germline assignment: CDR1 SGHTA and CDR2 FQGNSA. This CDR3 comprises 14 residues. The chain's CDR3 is CASSLPGQPSEQYF. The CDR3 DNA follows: TGTGCCAGCAGCCTGCCGGGACAGCCTAGCGAGCAGTACTTC.

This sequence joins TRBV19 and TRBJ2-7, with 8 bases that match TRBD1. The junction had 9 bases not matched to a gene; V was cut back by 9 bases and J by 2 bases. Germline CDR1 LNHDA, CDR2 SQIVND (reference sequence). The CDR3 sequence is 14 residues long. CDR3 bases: TGTGCCAGCAGCGATCGGACAGGGCCCTACGAGCAGTACTTC. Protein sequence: CASSDRTGPYEQYF.

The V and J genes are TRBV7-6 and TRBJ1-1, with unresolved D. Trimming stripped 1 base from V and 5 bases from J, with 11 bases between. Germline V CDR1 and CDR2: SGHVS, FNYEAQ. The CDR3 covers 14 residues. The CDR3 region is CASSLGGARTEAFF. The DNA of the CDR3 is TGTGCCAGCAGCTTAGGGGGAGCTAGGACTGAAGCTTTCTTT.

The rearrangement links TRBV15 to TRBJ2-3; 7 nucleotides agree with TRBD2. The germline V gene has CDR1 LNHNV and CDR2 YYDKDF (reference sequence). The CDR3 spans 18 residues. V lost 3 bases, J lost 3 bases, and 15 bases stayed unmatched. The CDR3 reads CATSSALGRPRPTDTQYF. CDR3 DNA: TGTGCCACCAGCAGTGCCCTCGGGAGGCCCAGACCTACAGATACGCAGTATTTT.